The 27 T cell receptor beta chains given below trace back to one sample, sequenced in a study of graft-versus-host responses after intestinal transplantation. Lymphocytes (intraepithelial and lamina propria) were released by processing the graft tissue. The method was immunoSEQ multiplex PCR; TCRdb's version includes in-frame clones alone and lacks a portion of them. The sample consists of around 23,000 clones, around 76% of them appearing once. Source: ileum tissue, taken 12 days after intestinal transplant. The receptors derive from a human patient who received an intestinal transplant, so some T cells may come from the graft donor.

This chain links TRBV2 with TRBJ1-1; 9 nucleotides agree with TRBD1. Germline CDR1 and CDR2: SNHLY and FYNNEI. The CDR3 loop spans 15 amino acids. V gave up 2 bases and J gave up 8 bases; unmatched junction bases: 9. In DNA form, the CDR3 reads TGTGCCAGCAGTGAATGGCGGACAGGGGCCGGCGAAGCTTTCTTT. Its translation: CASSEWRTGAGEAFF.

J is TRBJ2-1 and V is TRBV4-1; TRBD1 might be the D (5 bases). CDR1 and CDR2 (germline): MGHRA, YSYEKL. The CDR3 has 17 amino acids. Trimming left V 3 bases short and J 1 base short, with 16 bases between. DNA of the CDR3: TGCGCCAGCAGCCATCGCCTCCAGGGTGGGTCCTACAATGAGCAGTTCTTC. Encoded protein: CASSHRLQGGSYNEQFF.

The chain carries TRBV5-4 and TRBJ2-7; D is unclear. This CDR3 spans 15 amino acids. Looked up from germline, CDR1 is SGHNT and CDR2 is YYREEE (reference sequence). V shed 4 bases and J shed 3 bases, with 17 bases lying between them. CDR3 in amino acids: CASSDQPATGYEQYF. In nucleotides, the CDR3 is TGTGCCAGCAGCGACCAACCAGCAACGGGCTACGAGCAGTACTTC. The whole variable domain, remainder taken from reference TRBV5-4 and TRBJ2-7, is ETGVTQSPTHLIKTRGQQVTLRCSSQSGHNTVSWYQQALGQGPQFIFQYYREEENGRGNFPPRFSGLQFPNYSSELNVNALELDDSALYLCASSDQPATGYEQYFGPGTRLTVT.

The V and J genes are TRBV9 and TRBJ2-3; the match to TRBD2 covers 13 bases. The ends lost 0 bases at V and 5 bases at J; junction bases unmatched: 0. The CDR3 length is 15 residues. Germline V gives CDR1 SGDLS, CDR2 YYNGEE. The CDR3 DNA is TGTGCCAGCAGCGTAGGACTAGCGGGAGGAGATACGCAGTATTTT. Its translation is CASSVGLAGGDTQYF.

The chain carries TRBV28 and TRBJ2-7; D might be TRBD2 (5 bases). V dropped 5 bases and J dropped 3 bases, with 11 bases sitting between them. Germline CDR1 and CDR2: MDHEN and SYDVKM. This CDR3 has 13 residues. CDR3 sequence: CASSLALDYEQYF. In DNA form, the CDR3 reads TGTGCCAGCAGTCTAGCCCTCGACTACGAGCAGTACTTC. Looking up the rest from reference TRBV28 and TRBJ2-7 gives the full variable domain: DVKVTQSSRYLVKRTGEKVFLECVQDMDHENMFWYRQDPGLGLRLIYFSYDVKMKEKGDIPEGYSVSREKKERFSLILESASTNQTSMYLCASSLALDYEQYFGPGTRLTVT.

This chain uses TRBV7-8 with TRBJ1-1; no firm D call. Per germline, CDR1 SGHVS and CDR2 FQNEAQ. V lost 2 bases, J lost 3 bases, and 4 bases lay in between. The CDR3 has 12 amino acids. The CDR3 DNA sequence: TGTGCCAGCAGCTTACCCTACACTGAAGCTTTCTTT. This encodes CASSLPYTEAFF. Supplemented by reference TRBV7-8 and TRBJ1-1, the full variable domain reads GAGVSQSPRYKVAKRGQDVALRCDPISGHVSLFWYQQALGQGPEFLTYFQNEAQLDKSGLPSDRFFAERPEGSVSTLKIQRTQQEDSAVYLCASSLPYTEAFFGQGTRLTVV.

The CDR3 loop reads CASSWKPGHLPRTDTQYF. The CDR3 DNA reads as TGCGCCAGCAGCTGGAAACCGGGACACCTTCCTCGCACAGATACGCAGTATTTT. The chain recombines TRBV5-1 with TRBJ2-3, with D possibly being TRBD1 (6 bases). Germline V gives CDR1 SGHRS, CDR2 YFSETQ. Deletions cut 3 bases from V and 1 base from J, with 21 bases between. The length of the CDR3 is 18 residues.

The V and J genes are TRBV11-1 and TRBJ2-7; perhaps TRBD1 as D (5 bases). There are 13 residues in the CDR3. Trimming removed 4 bases from V and 5 bases from J, with 12 bases in between. Per the germline V gene, CDR1 is SGHAT and CDR2 is FQDESV (reference sequence). CDR3 loop: CASSSGFGDEQYF. CDR3 sequence (DNA): TGTGCCAGCAGCTCAGGGTTTGGAGACGAGCAGTACTTC.

This chain uses TRBV13 with TRBJ2-3; possibly TRBD2 for D (6 bases). The CDR3 length is 16 residues. Trimming stripped 6 bases from V and 1 base from J, with 17 bases between. Per the germline V gene, CDR1 is PRHDT and CDR2 is FYEKMQ (reference sequence). Here the CDR3 reads CASSQFAGLGTDTQYF. The DNA of the CDR3 is TGTGCCAGCAGTCAATTCGCGGGACTTGGCACAGATACGCAGTATTTT.

This chain uses TRBV6-1 with TRBJ1-1, with 10 bases matching TRBD1. V was clipped by 1 base and J by 0 bases; unmatched bases: 8. The CDR3 covers 18 residues. Germline V gene sequence: CDR1 MNHNS, CDR2 SASEGT. CDR3 nucleotides: TGTGCCAGCAGTGAAGTAACGGGGACAGGGGACATGAACACTGAAGCTTTCTTT. This gives the protein CASSEVTGTGDMNTEAFF.

The CDR3 nucleotides are TGCAGCGTTGGACAGGGGGCAGATACGCAGTATTTT. It specifies CSVGQGADTQYF. This chain links TRBV29-1 with TRBJ2-3, with 9 nucleotides matching TRBD1. The CDR3 contains 12 residues. The germline V gene encodes CDR1 SQVTM and CDR2 ANQGSEA. Trimming at V came to 4 bases and at J to 4 bases, leaving 0 bases not matched to a gene.

The genes are TRBV7-9 and TRBJ2-1, with D tentatively TRBD2 (7 bases). CDR3 length equals 15 residues. V lost 1 base, J lost 6 bases, and 13 bases lay in between. Germline CDR1 reads SEHNR; CDR2 reads FQNEAQ (reference sequence). CDR3 sequence reads: CASSLGWGGVNEQFF. The DNA for the CDR3 is TGTGCCAGCAGCTTAGGGTGGGGGGGCGTCAATGAGCAGTTCTTC.

The J gene is TRBJ2-7, the V gene TRBV14; D ambiguous. V lost 2 bases to trimming and J lost 0 bases, with 11 bases between them. The germline CDR1 and CDR2 sequences are SGHDN and FVKESK. CDR3 length: 15 amino acids. The DNA of the CDR3 is TGTGCCAGCAGCCAACATCCGGTTAGCTCCTACGAGCAGTACTTC. Its protein is CASSQHPVSSYEQYF.

DNA of the CDR3: TGTGCCAGCAGCCTATATGGAAACACCATATATTTT. Its translation is CASSLYGNTIYF. The V and J genes are TRBV7-2 and TRBJ1-3; unclear D gene. V was pared by 5 bases and J by 3 bases, with 5 bases between. The CDR3 is made up of 12 amino acids. Germline V CDR1 and CDR2: SGHTA, FQGNSA.

The genes are TRBV19 and TRBJ2-3; 8 nucleotides agree with TRBD1. Germline V gene lookup returns CDR1 LNHDA and CDR2 SQIVND (reference sequence). V shed 3 bases, J shed 8 bases, and the junction held 4 bases outside the gene matches. The CDR3 spans 13 residues. The CDR3 loop is CASSIRGRGTQYF. The CDR3 coding sequence is TGTGCCAGTAGTATCAGGGGGCGAGGTACGCAGTATTTT.

The chain carries TRBV25-1 and TRBJ2-7; no reliable D call. Germline CDR1 is MGHDK and CDR2 is SYGVNS. The CDR3 is 14 residues long. Between the trimmed V and J ends, which lost 2 bases and 5 bases, there was a span of 13 bases. In nucleotides, the CDR3 is TGTGCCAGCAGTGAACAAACTAAAGGTAACGAGCAGTACTTC. It yields the protein CASSEQTKGNEQYF.

DNA of the CDR3: TGCGCCAGCAGTGGGGACACCTCAACTGGGGGTTATGGCTACACCTTC. It encodes CASSGDTSTGGYGYTF. V and J are TRBV10-2 and TRBJ1-2; weak D call: TRBD1 (6 bases). The germline V gene has CDR1 WSHSY and CDR2 SAAADI. V gave up 4 bases and J gave up 5 bases, with 20 bases separating them. The CDR3 extends over 16 amino acids.

V is TRBV2 and J is TRBJ1-1; D is perhaps TRBD1 (6 bases). CDR1 SNHLY and CDR2 FYNNEI come from the germline V gene. The CDR3 consists of 14 residues. Trimming removed 1 base at V and 6 bases at J, with 12 bases between. The CDR3 bases are TGTGCCAGCAGTGAAGTTTACGGGACACCTGAAGCTTTCTTT. Residues: CASSEVYGTPEAFF.

CDR3 residues: CASSLGPGQGAWSTEAFF. The DNA for the CDR3 is TGTGCCAGCAGCTTAGGACCGGGACAGGGCGCGTGGAGTACTGAAGCTTTCTTT. The V gene is TRBV11-2, the J gene TRBJ1-1; TRBD1 agrees at 9 bases. This CDR3 is built from 18 residues. The V segment lost 1 base and the J segment 5 bases; nucleotides outside the gene matches: 14. Germline loops: CDR1 SGHAT, CDR2 FQNNGV.

V is TRBV7-9 and J is TRBJ2-1; 11 nucleotides agree with TRBD2. V trimming: 6 bases; J trimming: 9 bases; junction bases outside the gene matches: 13. CDR1 is SEHNR and CDR2 is FQNEAQ in the germline V gene (reference sequence). There are 16 residues in the CDR3. CDR3 protein: CASRTGSGGVVSEQFF. Written as DNA, the CDR3 is TGTGCCAGCAGAACTGGTAGCGGGGGGGTCGTCAGTGAGCAGTTCTTC.

The chain has TRBV11-2 and TRBJ2-7; 12 positions agree with TRBD2. The CDR3 has 15 residues. V was clipped by 5 bases and J by 3 bases; unmatched bases: 5. The germline CDR1 and CDR2 sequences are SGHAT and FQNNGV. Here the CDR3 DNA reads TGTGCCAGCAGCAACCGACTAGCGGGGGTCTACGAGCAGTACTTC. Translated, it gives CASSNRLAGVYEQYF. Full variable domain (rest looked up from reference TRBV11-2 and TRBJ2-7): EAGVAQSPRYKIIEKRQSVAFWCNPISGHATLYWYQQILGQGPKLLIQFQNNGVVDDSQLPKDRFSAERLKGVDSTLKIQPAKLEDSAVYLCASSNRLAGVYEQYFGPGTRLTVT.

V gene TRBV7-8 combines with J gene TRBJ2-1, with D possibly matching TRBD2 (5 bases). V gave up 5 bases and J gave up 2 bases, with 25 bases separating them. The CDR3 spans 19 residues. Germline CDR1 reads SGHVS; CDR2 reads FQNEAQ. CDR3 in amino acids: CASSPTRRGRGEAYNEQFF. The CDR3 nucleotides read TGTGCCAGCAGCCCAACTAGAAGAGGACGAGGAGAGGCCTACAATGAGCAGTTCTTC.

V usage is TRBV6-1 and J usage is TRBJ1-5; 8 bases line up with TRBD1. The CDR3 runs to 15 residues. Germline V gives CDR1 MNHNS, CDR2 SASEGT. The junction had 5 bases not matched to a gene; V was cut back by 6 bases and J by 1 base. The CDR3 sequence: CASSPQGASNQPQHF. The DNA of the CDR3 is TGTGCCAGCAGCCCGCAGGGGGCAAGCAATCAGCCCCAGCATTTT.

The V call is TRBV7-8, the J call TRBJ1-2, with 7 bases fitting TRBD1. The CDR3 extends over 12 amino acids. CDR1 and CDR2 (germline): SGHVS, FQNEAQ. The V gene end was trimmed by 6 bases and the J gene end by 8 bases; junction bases not matched to a gene: 6. CDR3 sequence reads: CASSWVGQGYTF. The CDR3 bases are TGTGCCAGCAGTTGGGTGGGACAGGGCTACACCTTC. The full variable domain, in which reference TRBV7-8 and TRBJ1-2 provide the parts outside the CDR3, is GAGVSQSPRYKVAKRGQDVALRCDPISGHVSLFWYQQALGQGPEFLTYFQNEAQLDKSGLPSDRFFAERPEGSVSTLKIQRTQQEDSAVYLCASSWVGQGYTFGSGTRLTVV.

The J gene is TRBJ1-3, the V gene TRBV5-5, with a weak D call TRBD1 (5 bases). The CDR3 extends over 14 amino acids. With 1 base removed from V and 2 bases from J, the gap between germline ends came to 7 bases. CDR1 and CDR2 from the germline V gene are SGHKS and YYEKEE (reference sequence). The chain's CDR3 is CASSLSGTGNTIYF. CDR3 coding DNA: TGTGCCAGCAGCTTGTCAGGGACTGGAAACACCATATATTTT.

This clone was found once. The rearrangement uses TRBV11-2 and TRBJ2-3; D might be TRBD1 (5 bases). V was cut by 5 bases and J by 4 bases, with 16 bases left in between. From germline, CDR1 is SGHAT and CDR2 FQNNGV. The CDR3 is 15 residues long. CDR3 region: CASSPTSPGPDTQYF. The CDR3 DNA follows: TGTGCCAGCAGCCCAACGTCGCCAGGGCCAGATACGCAGTATTTT.

The chain recombines TRBV7-2 with TRBJ2-7; TRBD2 agrees at 7 bases. CDR3 length equals 18 residues. Germline CDR1 is SGHTA and CDR2 is FQGNSA. Trimming cost V 4 bases and J 5 bases; bases outside gene matches: 20. The CDR3 loop is CASSSDYRAGLLVHEQYF. In DNA, the CDR3 is TGTGCCAGCAGCTCAGATTACCGAGCGGGGCTACTAGTGCACGAGCAGTACTTC.